One and the same sample provided the 27 T cell receptor beta chains below, sequenced in a study of post-analysis software for immune sequencing data (dated by TCRdb to between 2015 and 2016). Libraries were made using PCR. Sequencing instrument: Illumina HiSeq 2500. Unique molecular identifiers were incorporated into TCR beta cDNA libraries to reduce PCR and sequencing biases. TCRdb passed the public sequencing reads through fastp at Q25 and MiXCR, retaining productive beta sequences. Every entry covers one CDR3 protein and lists the most common genes and DNA from its rows. Within this sample are approximately 660,000 distinct CDR3 sequences, with roughly three fifths of them counted one time only. Clones ranked in the top ten supply approximately 10% of the sample. No antigens are known for them. The paper as a whole reports these results and caveats: Patients showed significantly higher frequencies than controls for a handful of TRBV segments, among them TRBV5-6, TRBV5-1 and TRBV20-1.

The sequenced sample consisted of blood. Receptors were obtained from a girl aged 2 to 9 with multiple sclerosis.

As concerns this clonotype: Sequence at one end of the junction differs from germline and may be a read error. This chain connects TRBV7-7 to TRBJ2-1; TRBD1 is a possible D gene (5 bases). CDR3 size: 16 residues. CDR1 is SSHAT, CDR2 FNYEAQ, per germline (reference sequence). CDR3 residues: CASSLDRAGPYNEQFF. The CDR3, as DNA: TGTGCTAGCAGCTTAGATCGAGCAGGGCCCTATAATGAGCAGTTCTTC.

The gene calls are TRBV29-1 and TRBJ1-2, with 8 bases fitting TRBD1. Germline V lookup: CDR1 SQVTM, CDR2 ANQGSEA. The V gene end was trimmed by 6 bases and the J gene end by 4 bases; junction bases not matched to a gene: 10. CDR3 length: 14 residues. The chain's CDR3 is CSVHGTGRGYGYTF. DNA of the CDR3: TGCAGCGTGCATGGGACAGGTCGGGGCTATGGCTACACCTTC.

This clonotype was observed once. The rearrangement uses TRBV10-3 and TRBJ2-4, with 7 bases fitting TRBD1. After removal of 6 bases from V and 8 bases from J, the junction contained 7 bases not matched to a gene. Germline V gives CDR1 ENHRY, CDR2 SYGVKD. CDR3 length: 13 amino acids. The CDR3 sequence: CAISDRASDIQYF. CDR3 bases: TGTGCCATCAGCGACAGGGCCTCCGACATTCAGTACTTC.

This clonotype was seen a few times. The chain employs TRBV29-1 and TRBJ2-2; D assignment may be TRBD1 or TRBD2 (5 bases each). The CDR3 contains 12 residues. Trimming removed 4 bases at V and 6 bases at J, with 9 bases between. CDR1 is SQVTM and CDR2 is ANQGSEA in the germline V gene. For the CDR3, the DNA is TGCAGCGTTGTACTGGGGGCCGGGGAGCTGTTTTTT. Protein: CSVVLGAGELFF.

This clonotype was counted between two and nine times. The J gene is TRBJ2-4, the V gene TRBV29-1, with D perhaps TRBD1 (5 bases). V shed 5 bases and J shed 0 bases, with 11 bases lying between them. Germline CDR1 SQVTM, CDR2 ANQGSEA. This CDR3 has 14 residues. CDR3 bases: TGCAGCGTTCAAAAGGGGCTAGCCAAAAACATTCAGTACTTC. Encoded protein: CSVQKGLAKNIQYF.

Comments on this clonotype: This may be a read error, as it is one base from a much larger clone. The chain joins TRBV12-3 or TRBV12-4 to TRBJ2-5; D might be TRBD2 (6 bases). The CDR3 length is 13 residues. Trimming cost V 6 bases and J 3 bases, with 11 bases left between them. The CDR3 DNA reads as TGTGCCAGCAGCCGGGACTGGGAAGAGACCCAGTACTTC. It codes for CASSRDWEETQYF.

This chain connects TRBV7-6 to TRBJ2-5; D perhaps matches TRBD1 (6 bases). CDR1 and CDR2 from the germline V gene are SGHVS and FNYEAQ. Trimming removed 8 bases at V and 9 bases at J, with 22 bases between. The CDR3 loop spans 14 amino acids. The CDR3 DNA reads as TGTGCCAGCCTCCGTCGGGCGGACTCAGGGGCCCAGTACTTC. It encodes CASLRRADSGAQYF. The full variable domain, its missing parts supplied by reference TRBV7-6 and TRBJ2-5, is GAGVSQSPRYKVTKRGQDVALRCDPISGHVSLYWYRQALGQGPEFLTYFNYEAQQDKSGLPNDRFSAERPEGSISTLTIQRTEQRDSAMYRCASLRRADSGAQYFGPGTRLLVL.

V is TRBV6-1 and J is TRBJ1-1, with 7 positions matching TRBD1. This CDR3 is 14 amino acids long. J lost 5 bases, V lost 2 bases, and 5 bases had no gene match. Germline loops: CDR1 MNHNS, CDR2 SASEGT. CDR3 DNA: TGTGCCAGCAGTGAACAGGGGGGTGGGACTGAAGCTTTCTTT. It codes for CASSEQGGGTEAFF.

This chain uses TRBV5-1 with TRBJ2-7; either TRBD1 or TRBD2 may fit D (5 bases each). The CDR3 sequence is 13 residues long. Per the germline V gene, CDR1 is SGHRS and CDR2 is YFSETQ. V lost 5 bases, J lost 6 bases, and 15 bases lay in between. The CDR3 nucleotides are TGCGCCAGCAGGGCTACTAGGGGATCCGAGCAGTACTTC. Encoded protein: CASRATRGSEQYF.

This clonotype was seen a few times. V gene TRBV3-1 combines with J gene TRBJ2-3; weak D call: TRBD2 (5 bases). The CDR3 contains 17 residues. The ends were cut back, 0 bases at V and 4 bases at J, with 17 bases in the middle. Germline V gene lookup returns CDR1 LGHDT and CDR2 YNNKEL (reference sequence). CDR3 residues: CASSQDFGRFGADTQYF. The DNA of the CDR3 is TGTGCCAGCAGCCAAGATTTTGGACGCTTCGGGGCAGATACGCAGTATTTT.

This clonotype turned up a few times. The chain employs TRBV14 and TRBJ2-1; the D is unclear. CDR3 length: 12 amino acids. The germline V and J ends were trimmed by 2 bases and 7 bases, with 6 bases remaining between them. In germline, CDR1 is SGHDN, CDR2 FVKESK. The CDR3, as DNA: TGTGCCAGCAGCCAAACGGAGAATGAGCAGTTCTTC. Translated, it gives CASSQTENEQFF.

This clonotype was recorded a few times. This chain connects TRBV29-1 to TRBJ1-2, with unresolved D. Trimming removed 3 bases at V and 8 bases at J, with 13 bases between. This CDR3 is built from 12 residues. Germline V gene lookup returns CDR1 SQVTM and CDR2 ANQGSEA. The CDR3 region has the DNA TGCAGCGTTGAGGGGAGGGAAGGAGGCTACACCTTC. This gives the protein CSVEGREGGYTF.

The chain employs TRBV7-8 and TRBJ1-2, with D unresolved. The germline V and J ends were trimmed by 3 bases and 2 bases, with 7 bases remaining between them. The CDR3 extends over 13 amino acids. CDR1 and CDR2 from the germline V gene are SGHVS and FQNEAQ. Written as DNA, the CDR3 is TGTGCCAGCAGCTTTTGGGCCAACTATGGCTACACCTTC. Encoded protein: CASSFWANYGYTF.

The V call is TRBV11-2, the J call TRBJ1-2, with D unclear. Germline lookup yields CDR1 SGHAT and CDR2 FQNNGV. V lost 4 bases and J lost 2, with 8 bases in between. The length of the CDR3 is 13 residues. CDR3 sequence: CASSSRSNYGYTF. The CDR3, as DNA: TGTGCCAGCAGCTCAAGGTCAAACTATGGCTACACCTTC.

The chain recombines TRBV29-1 with TRBJ2-2; 9 nucleotides align to TRBD2. V was clipped by 5 bases and J by 4 bases; unmatched bases: 5. This CDR3 has 14 amino acids. Germline V CDR1 and CDR2: SQVTM, ANQGSEA. CDR3 nucleotides: TGCAGCGTTACCGGGACTAGCATCACCGGGGAGCTGTTTTTT. Its translation is CSVTGTSITGELFF.

This chain connects TRBV12-3 or TRBV12-4 to TRBJ2-1, with 8 nucleotides matching TRBD2. Near its end, the DNA agrees better with TRBJ2-7, so the J call may be wrong. The CDR3 is made up of 14 amino acids. The CDR3, as DNA: TGTGCCAGCAGTACGGGACTAGTTTACAATGAGCAGTACTTC. Translating it yields CASSTGLVYNEQYF.

CDR3 amino acids: CASSYYGTRYSTDTQYF. The CDR3 DNA is TGTGCCAGCAGTTACTACGGGACCCGATACTCCACAGATACGCAGTATTTT. The genes are TRBV6-6 and TRBJ2-3; D tentatively reads TRBD1 or TRBD2 (5 bases each). The germline CDR1 and CDR2 sequences are MNHNY and SVGAGI (reference sequence). Trimming shortened V by 1 base and J by 2 bases, and 16 bases separated the two germline ends. There are 17 residues in the CDR3.

The chain links TRBV5-1 to TRBJ2-3, with 8 bases that match TRBD2. V dropped 5 bases and J dropped 2; count of bases not matched to a gene: 7. CDR3 length equals 15 residues. Germline CDR1 and CDR2: SGHRS and YFSETQ. The CDR3 bases are TGCGCCAGCAGGGCGGGGGGCTTGACCACAGATACGCAGTATTTT. Translating it yields CASRAGGLTTDTQYF.

J is TRBJ1-1 and V is TRBV12-3 or TRBV12-4, with D possibly being TRBD1 (6 bases). Trimming cost V 4 bases and J 2 bases, with 11 bases left between them. The CDR3 has 14 residues. The CDR3: CASSSHRVNTEAFF. The CDR3 nucleotides read TGTGCCAGCAGTTCCCACAGGGTCAACACTGAAGCTTTCTTT.

The V and J genes are TRBV12-3 or TRBV12-4 and TRBJ2-1; 9 bases are a match to TRBD2. This CDR3 spans 14 amino acids. J lost 8 bases, V lost 1 base, and 3 bases had no gene match. Written as DNA, the CDR3 is TGTGCCAGCAGTTTAGGCGGGAGGGATGATGAGCAGTTCTTC. This gives the protein CASSLGGRDDEQFF.

This rearrangement joins TRBV7-2 to TRBJ2-3; 8 positions match TRBD1. The CDR3 sequence is 16 residues long. The V segment lost 1 base and the J segment 4 bases; nucleotides outside the gene matches: 7. Germline values: CDR1 SGHTA, CDR2 FQGNSA. The CDR3 DNA follows: TGTGCCAGCAGCTTAGAGGGGCACAGGGGGGCAGATACGCAGTATTTT. Amino acids: CASSLEGHRGADTQYF.

This chain connects TRBV10-3 to TRBJ2-7; 7 nucleotides line up with TRBD1. The germline V gene has CDR1 ENHRY and CDR2 SYGVKD. V lost 4 bases, J lost 1 base, and 1 base stayed unmatched. This CDR3 comprises 13 residues. The CDR3: CAISGGQSYEQYF. The CDR3 DNA reads as TGTGCCATCAGTGGGGGACAGTCCTACGAGCAGTACTTC.

This chain joins TRBV29-1 and TRBJ2-1; TRBD2 agrees at 8 bases. The J segment lost 4 bases and the V segment lost 7 bases, leaving 12 bases of the junction unmatched. The CDR3 extends over 15 amino acids. Germline CDR1 and CDR2: SQVTM and ANQGSEA. The CDR3 sequence is CSERKTGLEYNEQFF. The DNA for the CDR3 is TGCAGCGAAAGAAAGACGGGACTAGAGTACAATGAGCAGTTCTTC.

In the case of this clonotype: Mismatch with germline at one junction end may stem from a read error. V gene TRBV4-1 combines with J gene TRBJ2-1, with D unclear. The germline gives CDR1 MGHRA, CDR2 YSYEKL. The CDR3 runs to 15 residues. The chain's CDR3 is CASSHLPVSHNEQFF. CDR3 sequence (DNA): TGCGCCAGCAGCCACCTCCCCGTCTCCCACAATGAGCAGTTCTTC.

The V gene is TRBV12-3 or TRBV12-4, the J gene TRBJ1-5; 7 bases are a match to TRBD1. V lost 0 bases, J lost 5 bases, and 4 bases stayed unmatched. The CDR3 has 15 residues. Here the CDR3 reads CASSLATGNYQPQHF. CDR3 DNA sequence: TGTGCCAGCAGTTTAGCGACAGGGAATTATCAGCCCCAGCATTTT.

CDR3 coding DNA: TGTGCCAGCAGTTCCGGGGGGTGGAACACTGAAGCTTTCTTT. Amino acids: CASSSGGWNTEAFF. The chain employs TRBV7-2 and TRBJ1-1; TRBD1 might be the D (5 bases). The ends were cut back, 6 bases at V and 1 base at J, with 12 bases in the middle. This CDR3 has 14 residues. CDR1 is SGHTA, CDR2 FQGNSA, per germline.

In this sample, this clonotype turned up a few times. This rearrangement joins TRBV7-2 to TRBJ1-1, with D maybe TRBD1 (5 bases). There are 17 residues in the CDR3. CDR1 is SGHTA and CDR2 is FQGNSA in the germline V gene. The germline V and J ends were trimmed by 2 bases and 1 base, with 17 bases remaining between them. The DNA for the CDR3 is TGTGCCAGCAGCTTAAGGGGAGTGGGCAGAGCGAACACTGAAGCTTTCTTT. This codes for CASSLRGVGRANTEAFF.